This T cell receptor (beta chain) was found in a study of blood T cell repertoires in COVID-19. In the study overall: Acute and convalescent COVID-19 samples came from the United States, Italy and Spain. PBMCs, B-cell-depleted T cells, or T cells provided the cDNA or gDNA that made up the material.

Original processing methods: Reference gene primer amplification gave estimated nucleated cell counts. Sequencing was performed with immunoSEQ multiplex PCR; in TCRdb, only in-frame clones are kept and a portion is missing. That table furnishes V, J and clone size, whereas the DNA furnished D and trimming. This repertoire shows 150,000 or so clones, less than 90% found once; its top ten account for 35% to 40%. CDR3 length: 13 amino acids. Trimming shortened V by 5 bases and J by 8 bases, and 15 bases separated the two germline ends. CDR1 is LNHNV and CDR2 is YYDKDF in the germline V gene (reference sequence).

The sample was peripheral blood. This TCR derives from a human donor in a cohort sampled during active COVID-19. The chain uses TRBV15 and TRBJ1-1, with D hard to call. DNA of the CDR3: TGTGCCACCAGCTCAACTTTGGTGGGCGAAGCTTTCTTT. Encoded protein: CATSSTLVGEAFF.